A selection of T cell receptor beta chains follows, all from one sample in a study of CXCR3-negative and CXCR3-positive naive CD8 T cells. TCRdb re-called the 5' RACE reads and gives one entry per CDR3 protein, without DNA. Found here are around 84,000 distinct CDR3 sequences; the top ten clones hold 0.82%. Sequencing used naive CXCR3+ CD8+ T cells from blood. These receptors all come from a human donor in good health. Some clones in this sample may be carry-over from other donors' samples. Each CDR3 is given with its conserved first and last residue.

j_call v_call cdr3_aa
TRBJ1-2 TRBV6-5 CASSYGTGAPYGYTF
TRBJ2-7 TRBV5-1 CASSGDRGVDSYEQYF
TRBJ1-2 TRBV12-3/TRBV12-4 CASSTGKLSGYTF
TRBJ2-3 TRBV24-1 CATSRGQRLTDTQYF
TRBJ2-3 TRBV7-9 CASSFSGGEVTQYF
TRBJ1-2 TRBV5-1 CASSPSLADVKEYTF
TRBJ2-4 TRBV20-1 CSARGPRGSLAKNIQYF
TRBJ1-1 TRBV28 CASSLDSEGAFF
TRBJ1-6 TRBV7-2 CASSFEGYNSPLHF
TRBJ2-2 TRBV7-8 CASSLDPSDRGTGELFF
TRBJ1-5 TRBV11-3 CASTGQGCNQPQHF
TRBJ1-1 TRBV5-1 CASSLGTEAFF
TRBJ2-7 TRBV29-1 CSVDASGEQYF
TRBJ1-1 TRBV7-9 CASSKDQVAFF
TRBJ1-2 TRBV29-1 CSVTGGDYGYTF
TRBJ2-3 TRBV5-1 CASNKGLAGADTQYF
TRBJ2-7 TRBV7-9 CASSPTGGTYEQYF
TRBJ2-7 TRBV5-1 CASSPGDRGTYEQYF
TRBJ2-3 TRBV20-1 CSARDPGGGRGTDTQYF
TRBJ2-7 TRBV6-5 CASDRTGEFSEQYF
TRBJ2-7 TRBV12-3/TRBV12-4 CASSLEGEGSYEQYF
TRBJ2-7 TRBV5-1 CASSLEISYEQYF
TRBJ1-4 TRBV6-6 CASNLGGLHEKLFF
TRBJ2-5 TRBV23-1 CASSQSSGQAGQETQYF
TRBJ1-1 TRBV5-5 CASSLWAAAAEAFF
TRBJ2-1 TRBV5-1 CASSWGLPGNEQFF
TRBJ2-1 TRBV29-1 CSVGAFSDIHNEQFF
TRBJ1-4 TRBV7-9 CASSLGNEKLFF
TRBJ1-1 TRBV4-1 CASSQESGRGFTEAFF
TRBJ2-1 TRBV29-1 CSVEVPANNEQFF